The sequence of this T cell receptor (beta chain) was determined in a study of regulatory T cells in long-lasting Graves disease. The time point was: newly diagnosed GD, antithyroid drugs for less than 3 months. From RNA extracted from PBMCs, the TCR library was made. iRepertoire HTBI primers and Arm-PCR of CDR3 regions built TCR beta libraries. MiXCR was run by TCRdb on the multiplex PCR reads, yielding one entry per CDR3 protein. The sample holds about 400,000 distinct CDR3 sequences, about 15% seen once. Many counts were recorded for this clonotype. The V gene's germline CDR1 is GTSNPN and CDR2 SVGIG (reference sequence). The V and J ends lost 2 bases and 0 bases respectively, with 10 bases between them. The CDR3 is 14 amino acids. The data were also submitted as part of a second study, on T cells in Graves' hyperthyroidism and ophthalmopathy.

Sequenced here: peripheral blood mononuclear cells (PBMCs), sampled at new diagnosis, from a patient treated with antithyroid drugs. This sequence joins TRBV30 and TRBJ2-5; D unresolved. The receptor was derived from a middle-aged woman with Graves disease. The CDR3 reads CAWSPRQYQETQYF. The CDR3 coding sequence is TGTGCCTGGAGTCCCAGACAATACCAAGAGACCCAGTACTTC. Filled out from reference TRBV30 and TRBJ2-5, the complete variable domain reads SQTIHQWPATLVQPVGSPLSLECTVEGTSNPNLYWYRQAAGRGLQLLFYSVGIGQISSEVPQNLSASRPQDRQFILSSKKLLLSDSGFYLCAWSPRQYQETQYFGPGTRLLVL.